The 8 T cell receptor beta chains below were found in one sample sequenced in a study of tumor-infiltrating lymphocytes in primary liver carcinoma. With 500 ng total RNA as template and a constant-region primer, TCR beta cDNA was made. Libraries covering TCR beta were generated through three nested multiplex PCR rounds (using a slightly modified ARM-PCR). It was with TRBV1-TRBV30 forward primers and a C-beta reverse primer that the first two PCR rounds were run, at around 10 cycles each. TCRdb recomputed calls from the multiplex PCR reads with MiXCR, one row per CDR3 protein. The sample carries about 310,000 distinct CDR3 sequences, about three fifths recorded once. In addition to blood RNA drawn from unsorted whole blood, germline DNA was extracted. Specimen: peripheral blood. These receptors were collected from a woman aged 30 to 39 with primary liver carcinoma and hepatitis B virus infection.

This clonotype was counted ten times or more. The V and J genes are TRBV6-1 and TRBJ1-5, with D possibly TRBD1 on 6 matching bases. CDR1 MNHNS and CDR2 SASEGT come from the germline V gene. The V and J ends lost 1 base and 4 bases respectively, with 23 bases between them. This CDR3 is built from 19 residues. The CDR3 DNA is TGTGCCAGCAGTGAAGGGGAATCGGGTCGAGGGACAAGGAATCAGCCCCAGCATTTT. Its translation is CASSEGESGRGTRNQPQHF.

The chain couples TRBV5-6 to TRBJ2-7, with 7 bases that match TRBD1. Germline lookup yields CDR1 SGHDT and CDR2 YYEEEE. This CDR3 is 14 amino acids long. The V segment lost 2 bases and the J segment 4 bases; nucleotides outside the gene matches: 6. CDR3 sequence reads: CASSLAGGAYEQYF. DNA for the CDR3: TGTGCCAGCAGCTTAGCAGGGGGAGCTTACGAGCAGTACTTC.

This chain connects TRBV6-2 or TRBV6-3 to TRBJ2-3; 9 bases fit TRBD1. This CDR3 has 15 amino acids. Trimming took 1 base from V and 1 from J; bases not matched to a gene: 0. Germline V CDR1 and CDR2: MNHEY, SVGEGT. The DNA of the CDR3 is TGTGCCAGCAGTTACTGGACAGGGGGCACAGATACGCAGTATTTT. The encoded protein is CASSYWTGGTDTQYF.

In regard to this clonotype: Its ends do not fully match the called genes, so a read error is possible. The chain employs TRBV11-1 and TRBJ2-1, with D unclear. The CDR3 has 16 residues. Germline lookup yields CDR1 SGHAT and CDR2 FQDESV (reference sequence). Written as DNA, the CDR3 is TGTACCAGCAGCTTAGTTGGACCGAGCTCCCACAACGAGCAGTTCTTC. Translation: CTSSLVGPSSHNEQFF.

To note about this clonotype: It may be a read error: a sequence one base away is much more abundant. The J gene is TRBJ1-5, the V gene TRBV6-5, with a tentative D call TRBD1 (6 bases). Germline V CDR1 and CDR2: MNHEY, SVGAGI. This CDR3 has 15 amino acids. The CDR3 region has the DNA TGTGCCGGCAGTTACGATCCCAGGGGCCATCAGCCCCAGCATTTT. It yields the protein CAGSYDPRGHQPQHF.

Turning to this clonotype: A read error may explain this, as a much larger clone is one base away. V is TRBV6-5 and J is TRBJ1-6; possible D gene TRBD1, 6 bases. Germline assignment: CDR1 MNHEY and CDR2 SVGAGI. Trimming shortened V by 4 bases and J by 7 bases, and 11 bases separated the two germline ends. CDR3 length: 14 residues. CDR3 protein: CASSCDRTNSPLHF. The CDR3 coding sequence is TGTGCCAGCAGTTGCGACAGGACGAATTCACCCCTCCACTTT.

The table lists this clonotype with many counts. The chain is built from TRBV6-1 and TRBJ2-1, with D unresolved. Germline-derived CDR1 and CDR2 are MNHNS and SASEGT. Trimming cost V 1 base and J 9 bases, with 13 bases left between them. The CDR3 is made up of 14 amino acids. In DNA form, the CDR3 reads TGTGCCAGCAGTGAAGTGGTCCCGATCGGTGAGCAGTTCTTC. The encoded protein is CASSEVVPIGEQFF.

The V and J genes are TRBV11-2 and TRBJ2-7; 8 bases are shared with TRBD2. The CDR3 totals 16 residues. Germline CDR1 SGHAT, CDR2 FQNNGV. V lost 5 bases to trimming and J lost 4 bases; unmatched junction nucleotides: 13. This CDR3 is CASSRARLSGGYEQYF. CDR3 sequence (DNA): TGTGCCAGCAGCCGCGCCCGACTATCGGGAGGGTACGAGCAGTACTTC.